This T cell receptor beta chain came from a study of T cells after yellow fever vaccination. General observations from the study: Within FACS-sorted repertoires, abundant clonotypes contaminating from the bulk population could be present. Most clones from primary vaccination were detected again post-booster (about 95% CD4, 70% to 90% CD8).

Concerning this clonotype itself: Its matching antigen is unknown.

This CDR3 is built from 14 residues. V lost 7 bases to trimming and J lost 0 bases; unmatched junction nucleotides: 4. Generation of TCR cDNA used 5'RACE template switching (which added a universal primer site and UMIs). From the 5' RACE reads, TCRdb called clonotypes with MiXCR, one entry per CDR3 protein. Of 100,000 to 150,000 distinct CDR3 sequences listed, roughly 9% were seen once; the top ten hold approximately 37%. The sample was CD8+ T cells sorted from PBMCs, taken on the day of the yellow fever booster vaccination. The chain combines TRBV12-3 or TRBV12-4 with TRBJ1-1; TRBD1 matches 8 bases. The source is a man aged 18-30 years who received the YFV17D yellow fever vaccine. CDR3 coding DNA: TGTGCCAGCACTCCAGGGGGCCTGAACACTGAAGCTTTCTTT. It encodes CASTPGGLNTEAFF.